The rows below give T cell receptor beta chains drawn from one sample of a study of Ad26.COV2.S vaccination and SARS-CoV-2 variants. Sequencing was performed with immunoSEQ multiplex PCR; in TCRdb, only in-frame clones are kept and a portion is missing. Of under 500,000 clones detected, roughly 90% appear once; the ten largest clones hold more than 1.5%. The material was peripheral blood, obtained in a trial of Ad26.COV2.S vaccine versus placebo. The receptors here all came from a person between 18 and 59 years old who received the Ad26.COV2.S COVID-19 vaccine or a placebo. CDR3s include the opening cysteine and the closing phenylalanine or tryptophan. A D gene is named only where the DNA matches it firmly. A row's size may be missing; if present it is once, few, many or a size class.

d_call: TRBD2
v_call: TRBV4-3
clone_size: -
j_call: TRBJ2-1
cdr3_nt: TGCGCCAGCAGCCAATCCGGGACTAAGACTTTTCATGAGCAGTTCTTC
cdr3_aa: CASSQSGTKTFHEQFF

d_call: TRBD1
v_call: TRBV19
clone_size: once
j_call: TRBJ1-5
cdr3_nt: TGTGCCAGTACCCGGGACAGGGGGCTCAATCAGCCCCAGCATTTT
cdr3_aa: CASTRDRGLNQPQHF

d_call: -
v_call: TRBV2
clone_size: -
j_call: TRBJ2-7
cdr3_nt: TGTGCCAGCAGTGAGTACAGGGCGTCCTACGAGCAGTACTTC
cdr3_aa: CASSEYRASYEQYF

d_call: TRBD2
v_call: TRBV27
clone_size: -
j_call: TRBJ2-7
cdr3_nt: TGTGCCAGCAGTTTATGGAGGACTAGTCCCTACGAGCAGTACTTC
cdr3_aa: CASSLWRTSPYEQYF

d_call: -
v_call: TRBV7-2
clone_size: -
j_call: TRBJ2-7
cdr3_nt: TGTGCCAGCAGCCTTAGACAGACCTCCTACGAGCAGTACTTC
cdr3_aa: CASSLRQTSYEQYF

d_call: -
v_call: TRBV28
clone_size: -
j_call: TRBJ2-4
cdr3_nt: TGTGCCAGCAGTCGCACCAGATTAGCCAAAAACATTCAGTACTTC
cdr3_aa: CASSRTRLAKNIQYF

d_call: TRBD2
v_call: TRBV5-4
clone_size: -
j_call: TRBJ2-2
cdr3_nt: TGTGCCAGCAGCACACTAGCGGGGGGGCCGACCGGGGAGCTGTTTTTT
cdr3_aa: CASSTLAGGPTGELFF

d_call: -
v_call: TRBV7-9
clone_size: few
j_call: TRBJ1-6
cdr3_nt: TGTGCCAGCAGCGTTACGGGGGGCCGTTCACCCCTCCACTTT
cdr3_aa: CASSVTGGRSPLHF

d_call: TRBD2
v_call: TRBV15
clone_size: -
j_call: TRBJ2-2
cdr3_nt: TGTGCCACCAGCAGGGACTCCTTAGCGGGGGGGCCGACCGGGGAGCTGTTTTTT
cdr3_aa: CATSRDSLAGGPTGELFF

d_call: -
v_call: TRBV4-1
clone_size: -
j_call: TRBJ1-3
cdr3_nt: TGCGCCAGCAGCCGAACCGACGGAACTGGAAACACCATATATTTT
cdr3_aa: CASSRTDGTGNTIYF

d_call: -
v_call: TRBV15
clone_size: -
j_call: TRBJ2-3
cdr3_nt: TGTGCCACCAGGGGGCTGACGGGGTTCGGAGATACGCAGTATTTT
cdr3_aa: CATRGLTGFGDTQYF

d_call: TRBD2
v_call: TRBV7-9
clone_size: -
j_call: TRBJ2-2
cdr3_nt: TGTGCCAGCAGCCATCCACTCGCGGGGGGGACGAACACCGGGGAGCTGTTTTTT
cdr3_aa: CASSHPLAGGTNTGELFF

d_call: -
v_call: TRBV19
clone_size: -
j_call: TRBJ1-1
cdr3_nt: TGTGCCAGTAGTATACCTCAGGCAGGGCTTCTTGAAGCTTTCTTT
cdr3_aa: CASSIPQAGLLEAFF

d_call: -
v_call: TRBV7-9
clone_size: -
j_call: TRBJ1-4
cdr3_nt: TGTGCCAGCAGCAGGGTCGGGTTAATGGGTGAAAAACTGTTTTTT
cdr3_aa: CASSRVGLMGEKLFF

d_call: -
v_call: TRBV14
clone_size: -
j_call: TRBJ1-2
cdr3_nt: TGTGCCAGCAGCCCAATTCGGGGCCTTTCTTTTGCTGGCTACACCTTC
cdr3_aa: CASSPIRGLSFAGYTF

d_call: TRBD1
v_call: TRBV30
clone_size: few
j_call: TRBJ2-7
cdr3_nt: TGTGCCTGGGAGAGACAGGGCGGCTACGAGCAGTACTTC
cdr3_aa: CAWERQGGYEQYF

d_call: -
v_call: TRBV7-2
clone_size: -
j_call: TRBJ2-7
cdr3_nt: TGTGCCAGCAGCTTAGATGGTAGGGGGCAGTACTTC
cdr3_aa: CASSLDGRGQYF

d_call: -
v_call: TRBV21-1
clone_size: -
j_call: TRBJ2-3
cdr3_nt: TGTGCCAGCATCACGAATGAGGCAGGGAAGTTCGGTGAATCATACCCTATCACAGATACGCAGTATTTT
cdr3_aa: CASITNEAGKFGESYPITDTQYF

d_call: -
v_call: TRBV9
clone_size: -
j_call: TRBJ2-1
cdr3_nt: TGTGCCAGCAGGAGCGGGCCCCTTGGGAACAATGAGCAGTTCTTC
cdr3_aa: CASRSGPLGNNEQFF

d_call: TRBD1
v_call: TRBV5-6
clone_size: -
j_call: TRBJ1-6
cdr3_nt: TGTGCCAGCACCTCCCCTGCAGGGGGTAATTCACCCCTCCACTTT
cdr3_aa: CASTSPAGGNSPLHF

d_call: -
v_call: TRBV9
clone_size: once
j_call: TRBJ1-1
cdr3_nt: TGTGCCAGCAGCCCGATCGGGAATGAAGCTTTCTTT
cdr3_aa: CASSPIGNEAFF

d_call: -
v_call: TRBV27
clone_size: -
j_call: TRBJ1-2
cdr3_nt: TGTGCCAGCAGTCTGGGGGGGCCTGGCTATGGCTACACCTTC
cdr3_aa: CASSLGGPGYGYTF

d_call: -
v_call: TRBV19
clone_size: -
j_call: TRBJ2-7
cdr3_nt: TGTGCCAGTAGTATGTCGGGGGCCCCCTACGAGCAGTACTTC
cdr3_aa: CASSMSGAPYEQYF

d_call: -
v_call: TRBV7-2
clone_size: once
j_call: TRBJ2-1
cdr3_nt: TGTGCCAGCAGCATCAGATGGGGGACGCAGGCCAAAAACGGTGAGCAGTTCTTC
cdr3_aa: CASSIRWGTQAKNGEQFF

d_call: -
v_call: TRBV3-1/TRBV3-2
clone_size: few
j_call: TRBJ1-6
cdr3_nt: TGTGCCAGCAGCCAAGATAGCCACAGGGTTTTACCCTCCTATAATTCACCCCTCCACTTT
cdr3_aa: CASSQDSHRVLPSYNSPLHF

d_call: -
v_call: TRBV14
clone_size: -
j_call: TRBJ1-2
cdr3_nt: TGTGCCAGCAGCCGACAAGGAGGACAATTCGGCTACACCTTC
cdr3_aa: CASSRQGGQFGYTF

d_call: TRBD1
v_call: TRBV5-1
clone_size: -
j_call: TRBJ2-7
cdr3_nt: TGCGCCAGCAGCTCAAACAGGGGAAACTCCTACGAGCAGTACTTC
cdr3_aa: CASSSNRGNSYEQYF

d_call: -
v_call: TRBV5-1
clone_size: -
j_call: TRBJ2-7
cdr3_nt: TGCGCCAGCAGCTTGAGCCGGACCTACGAGCAGTACTTC
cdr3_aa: CASSLSRTYEQYF

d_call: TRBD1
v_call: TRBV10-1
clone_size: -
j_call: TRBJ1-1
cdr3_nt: TGCGCCAGCAGTGATACAGGGGGAATGAACACTGAAGCTTTCTTT
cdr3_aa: CASSDTGGMNTEAFF

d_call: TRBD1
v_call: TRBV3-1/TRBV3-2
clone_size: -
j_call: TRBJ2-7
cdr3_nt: TGTGCCAGCAGCCAAGTAGGGGGCTGGGACGAGCAGTACTTC
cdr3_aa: CASSQVGGWDEQYF

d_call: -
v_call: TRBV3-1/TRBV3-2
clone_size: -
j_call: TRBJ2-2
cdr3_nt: TGTGCCAGCAGCCCGGGGGGGGAGCTGTTTTTT
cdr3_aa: CASSPGGELFF

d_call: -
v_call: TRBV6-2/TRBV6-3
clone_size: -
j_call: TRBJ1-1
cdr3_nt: TGTGCCAGCAGTTCGGCAGCACCTCATTTGGCTTTCTTT
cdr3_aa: CASSSAAPHLAFF

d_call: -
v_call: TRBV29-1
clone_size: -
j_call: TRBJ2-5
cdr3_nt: TGCAGCATCCGGTGGAGCCAAGAGACCCAGTACTTC
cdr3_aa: CSIRWSQETQYF

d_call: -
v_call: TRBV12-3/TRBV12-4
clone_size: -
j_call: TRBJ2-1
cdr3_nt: TGTGCCAGCACCTATCTGAGGGAGCAGTTCTTC
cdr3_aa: CASTYLREQFF

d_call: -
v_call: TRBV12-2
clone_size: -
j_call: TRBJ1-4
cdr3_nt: TGTGCAAGTCGCTTAGAGAGGACAGGGGGCGCCCAGACTAATGAAAAACTGTTTTTT
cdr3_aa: CASRLERTGGAQTNEKLFF

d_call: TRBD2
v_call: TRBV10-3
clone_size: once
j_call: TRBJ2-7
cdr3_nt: TGTGCCATCAGTGGGGAGGGTCGCGAGCAGTACTTC
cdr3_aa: CAISGEGREQYF

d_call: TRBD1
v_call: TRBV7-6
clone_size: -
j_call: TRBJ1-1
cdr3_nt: TGTGCCAGCAGCCCTGTAGCCACAGGGGGAGGAGAATTTAACACTGAAGCTTTCTTT
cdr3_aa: CASSPVATGGGEFNTEAFF

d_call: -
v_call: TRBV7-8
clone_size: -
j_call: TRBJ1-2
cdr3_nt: TGTGCCAGCAGCCGAGATTCAAGATTCTATGGCTACACCTTC
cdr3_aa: CASSRDSRFYGYTF

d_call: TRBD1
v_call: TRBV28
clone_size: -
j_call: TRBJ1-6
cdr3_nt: TGTGCCAGCAGTCCCTGGACAGGGTCTTTGTATAATTCACCCCTCCACTTT
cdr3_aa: CASSPWTGSLYNSPLHF

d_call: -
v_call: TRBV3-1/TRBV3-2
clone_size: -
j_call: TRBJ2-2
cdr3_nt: TGTGCCAGCAGCCAAGATTCGAAACGAACCGGGGAGCTGTTTTTT
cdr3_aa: CASSQDSKRTGELFF

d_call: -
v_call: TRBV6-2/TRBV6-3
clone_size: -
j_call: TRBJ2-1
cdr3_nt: TGTGCCAGCAGTCAAAACCCCCGAGCGTACAATGAGCAGTTCTTC
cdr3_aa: CASSQNPRAYNEQFF

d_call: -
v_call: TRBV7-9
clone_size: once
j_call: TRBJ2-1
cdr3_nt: TGTGCCAGCAGCTTACGCCCGAGGGGGGATGAGCAGTTCTTC
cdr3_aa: CASSLRPRGDEQFF

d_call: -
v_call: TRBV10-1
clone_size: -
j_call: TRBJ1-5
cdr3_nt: TGCGCCAGCAGTCTAACGAGGGATCAGCCCCAGCATTTT
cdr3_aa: CASSLTRDQPQHF

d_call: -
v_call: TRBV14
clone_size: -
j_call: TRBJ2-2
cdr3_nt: TGTGCCAGCAGCCCCCTCCGGACAGTGAACACCGGGGAGCTGTTTTTT
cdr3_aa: CASSPLRTVNTGELFF

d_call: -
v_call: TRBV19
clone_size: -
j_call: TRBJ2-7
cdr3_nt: TGTGCCAGTAGTATCCAGGGACCCCCCTACGAGCAGTACTTC
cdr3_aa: CASSIQGPPYEQYF

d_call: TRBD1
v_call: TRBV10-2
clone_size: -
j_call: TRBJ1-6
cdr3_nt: TGCGCCAGCAGGGCAGGACAGGGGTGGAATTCACCCCTCCACTTT
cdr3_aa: CASRAGQGWNSPLHF

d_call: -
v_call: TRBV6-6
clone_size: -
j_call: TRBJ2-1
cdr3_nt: TGTGCCAGCAGTGGGAGCGCTTTAAAGTTCTTC
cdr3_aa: CASSGSALKFF

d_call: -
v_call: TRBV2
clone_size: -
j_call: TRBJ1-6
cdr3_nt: TGTGCCAGCAGTGAAAGGGTAGCGGCTAATTCACCCCTCCACTTT
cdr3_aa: CASSERVAANSPLHF

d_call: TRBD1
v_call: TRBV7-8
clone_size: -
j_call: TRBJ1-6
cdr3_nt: TGTGCCAGCAGCTTAGAGGGGGCTCACGATTCACCCCTCCACTTT
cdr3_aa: CASSLEGAHDSPLHF

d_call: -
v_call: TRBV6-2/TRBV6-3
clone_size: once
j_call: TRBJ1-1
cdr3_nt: TGTGCCAGCAGTTACTCCTGGAACACTGAAGCTTTCTTT
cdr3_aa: CASSYSWNTEAFF

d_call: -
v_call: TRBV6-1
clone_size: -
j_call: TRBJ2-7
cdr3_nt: TGTGCCAGCAGTGAAAACTTGTACGAGCAGTACTTC
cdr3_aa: CASSENLYEQYF

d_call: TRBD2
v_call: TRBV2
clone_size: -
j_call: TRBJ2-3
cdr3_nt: TGTGCCAGCAGTGAAGGACTAGCGACCACAGATACGCAGTATTTT
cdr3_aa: CASSEGLATTDTQYF

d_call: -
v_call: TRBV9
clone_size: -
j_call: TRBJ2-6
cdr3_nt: TGTGCCAGCAGCGTAGATCCCGGGGCCAACGTCCTGACTTTC
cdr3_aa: CASSVDPGANVLTF

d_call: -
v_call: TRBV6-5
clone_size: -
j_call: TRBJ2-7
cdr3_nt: TGTGCCAGCAGTTACTCAGGGGACTTTGGGGAGCAGTACTTC
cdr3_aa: CASSYSGDFGEQYF

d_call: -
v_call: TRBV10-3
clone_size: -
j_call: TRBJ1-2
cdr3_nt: TGTGCCATCAGTGAGTCGTCCGGTGGCTACACCTTC
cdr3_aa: CAISESSGGYTF